This T cell receptor beta chain was retrieved from a study of identical twins. General observations from the study: High-abundance cord blood beta clonotypes had fewer insertions; memory repertoires showed none.

No donor was unhealthy or non-Caucasian. TCRdb used MiXCR to reprocess the 5' RACE reads, holding one entry per CDR3 protein. The data contain 690,000 or so distinct CDR3 sequences, around 8.3% of them seen just once; the ten biggest clones take up 0.98%. In regard to this clonotype: Its antigen is as yet unknown.

The sample also formed part of further work on yellow fever vaccine responses in identical twins.

The sequencing sample was made of PBMCs. This clonotype was obtained from a woman aged 18 to 35 in good health.

DNA for the CDR3: TGTGCTAGTGGTTTGGTACTAGCGGGTGACGATGAGCAGTTCTTC. It translates to CASGLVLAGDDEQFF. This chain joins TRBV12-5 and TRBJ2-1; TRBD2 aligns across 9 bases. The J segment lost 8 bases and the V segment lost 0 bases, leaving 5 bases of the junction unmatched. The CDR3 is 15 residues long. CDR1 and CDR2 from the germline V gene are LGHNT and FRNRAP. The variable domain in full, with the rest retrieved from reference TRBV12-5 and TRBJ2-1, is DARVTQTPRHKVTEMGQEVTMRCQPILGHNTVFWYRQTMMQGLELLAYFRNRAPLDDSGMPKDRFSAEMPDATLATLKIQPSEPRDSAVYFCASGLVLAGDDEQFFGPGTRLTVL.